The 32 T cell receptor beta chains presented below share a single source sample, sequenced in a study of T-cell memory formation after mild COVID-19. TCRdb fed the 5' RACE reads into MiXCR, producing one record per CDR3 protein. The profile shows 250,000 to 350,000 distinct CDR3 sequences, less than 20% of them singletons. Sequencing input: PBMCs or a T cell subset sorted from them (not recorded which). The receptors here all came from a man in his late teens or twenties who had mild COVID-19 (a few samples of this study predate the infection). Cell type and time point are not known.

This clonotype has only a few counts. The rearrangement uses TRBV6-1 and TRBJ2-7; 8 nucleotides match TRBD1. The V gene's germline CDR1 is MNHNS and CDR2 SASEGT. Trimming took 6 bases from V and 3 from J; bases not matched to a gene: 4. This CDR3 is built from 13 residues. The CDR3 sequence: CASSPTGVYEQYV. DNA for the CDR3: TGTGCCAGCAGCCCGACAGGGGTCTACGAGCAGTACGTC.

The V and J genes are TRBV13 and TRBJ1-1; D remains ambiguous. With 0 bases removed from V and 1 base from J, the gap between germline ends came to 12 bases. The germline V gene encodes CDR1 PRHDT and CDR2 FYEKMQ (reference sequence). This CDR3 has 16 residues. The CDR3 loop reads CASSLGLHGRNTEAFF. The CDR3 DNA sequence: TGTGCCAGCAGCTTAGGCCTTCACGGGAGGAACACTGAAGCTTTCTTT.

The chain links TRBV12-3 or TRBV12-4 to TRBJ1-2, with D perhaps matching TRBD1 (6 bases). The CDR3 is 14 residues long. The V gene lost 3 bases and the J gene lost 2 bases, with 10 bases spanning the gap. Written as DNA, the CDR3 is TGTGCCAGCAGTTTGGTAGACAGGAACTATGGCTACACCTTC. Protein product: CASSLVDRNYGYTF.

The gene calls are TRBV24-1 and TRBJ2-5; 8 positions match TRBD1. The V segment lost 4 bases and the J segment 5 bases; nucleotides outside the gene matches: 14. The length of the CDR3 is 17 residues. Germline-derived CDR1 and CDR2 are KGHDR and SFDVKD. CDR3 residues: CATSDPARTGNRETQYF. In DNA form, the CDR3 reads TGTGCCACCAGTGACCCCGCCCGGACAGGGAATCGTGAGACCCAGTACTTC.

The gene calls are TRBV9 and TRBJ2-4; TRBD2 matches at 8 bases. Germline V gene sequence: CDR1 SGDLS, CDR2 YYNGEE. CDR3 length equals 13 residues. V lost 3 bases to trimming and J lost 8 bases; unmatched junction nucleotides: 4. CDR3 in amino acids: CASSAYGGDIQYF. DNA for the CDR3: TGTGCCAGCAGCGCATACGGGGGGGACATTCAGTACTTC.

In this sample, this clonotype turned up a few times. The chain is built from TRBV4-3 and TRBJ1-3; D unresolved. Germline CDR1 is LGHNA and CDR2 is YSLEER. The CDR3 is 16 residues long. V lost 1 base and J lost 0, with 10 bases in between. The CDR3 nucleotides are TGCGCCAGCAGCCAAGCTCAGCTTGCCTCTGGAAACACCATATATTTT. It translates to CASSQAQLASGNTIYF.

The chain couples TRBV7-2 to TRBJ2-1; 13 nucleotides match TRBD2. J was trimmed by 14 bases and V by 5 bases; bases with no gene match: 15. This CDR3 is 16 amino acids long. The germline V gene has CDR1 SGHTA and CDR2 FQGNSA. This CDR3 reads CASSPPPGLAGSYEFF. The CDR3, as DNA: TGTGCCAGCAGCCCACCGCCGGGACTAGCGGGGTCATACGAGTTCTTC. Full variable domain (remainder filled in from reference TRBV7-2 and TRBJ2-1): GAGVSQSPSNKVTEKGKDVELRCDPISGHTALYWYRQSLGQGLEFLIYFQGNSAPDKSGLPSDRFSAERTGGSVSTLTIQRTQQEDSAVYLCASSPPPGLAGSYEFFGPGTRLTVL.

The chain employs TRBV4-1 and TRBJ2-5, with TRBD1 identical over 10 bases. CDR1 and CDR2 (germline): MGHRA, YSYEKL. The CDR3 length is 14 residues. J gave up 1 base and V 8 bases, and 4 bases lay outside the gene matches. CDR3 bases: TGCGCCAGCCGGACAGGGGGGATCCAAGAGACCCAGTACTTC. This sequence encodes CASRTGGIQETQYF.

This clonotype has only a few counts. The V and J genes are TRBV6-6 and TRBJ2-3; D is unresolved. The CDR3 runs 14 residues. V lost 4 bases to trimming and J lost 4 bases, with 12 bases between them. Germline V lookup: CDR1 MNHNY, CDR2 SVGAGI (reference sequence). CDR3 sequence reads: CASSFTRPPDTQYF. As DNA, the CDR3 is TGTGCCAGCAGTTTCACCCGCCCCCCAGATACGCAGTATTTT.

The genes are TRBV6-2 or TRBV6-3 and TRBJ2-1; a weak D match, TRBD2 (7 bases). V shed 6 bases and J shed 15 bases, with 18 bases lying between them. Germline assignment: CDR1 MNHEY and CDR2 SVGEGT. The CDR3 has 12 amino acids. The CDR3 bases are TGTGCCAGCAGCCCGCGGGGGCAGGGCCCGTTCTTC. It codes for CASSPRGQGPFF.

This clonotype occurred a few times. The CDR3 DNA is TGTGCCAGCAGTCTCCGGGAGGAAGATGGCTACACCTTC. Amino acids: CASSLREEDGYTF. The chain couples TRBV12-3 or TRBV12-4 to TRBJ1-2; unclear D gene. Trimming shortened V by 5 bases and J by 6 bases, and 13 bases separated the two germline ends. The CDR3 totals 13 residues.

This clonotype was picked up many times. The V gene is TRBV24-1, the J gene TRBJ2-5; 14 bases fit TRBD2. With 9 bases clipped from V and 5 bases from J, the junction kept 7 bases outside the gene matches. The germline V gene has CDR1 KGHDR and CDR2 SFDVKD. The CDR3 is made up of 15 amino acids. CDR3 sequence (DNA): TGTGCCACCGAAGGGACTAGCGGGGGCCGGGAGACCCAGTACTTC. Translated: CATEGTSGGRETQYF.

The chain employs TRBV5-8 and TRBJ2-5; no firm D call. Germline V CDR1 and CDR2: SGHTS, YDEGEE. The CDR3 is 14 amino acids. Trimming took 2 bases from V and 3 from J, leaving 11 bases between them. CDR3 DNA: TGTGCCAGCAGCTTATTCTTGGCAGAAGAGACCCAGTACTTC. Its translation is CASSLFLAEETQYF. Drawing the rest from reference TRBV5-8 and TRBJ2-5, the complete variable domain is EAGVTQSPTHLIKTRGQQATLRCSPISGHTSVYWYQQALGLGLQFLLWYDEGEERNRGNFPPRFSGRQFPNYSSELNVNALELEDSALYLCASSLFLAEETQYFGPGTRLLVL.

At least ten counts were recorded for this clonotype. The rearrangement links TRBV29-1 to TRBJ2-1; TRBD2 matches at 10 bases. This CDR3 spans 15 amino acids. V lost 8 bases to trimming and J lost 4 bases; unmatched junction nucleotides: 11. Germline V gene data show CDR1 as SQVTM and CDR2 as ANQGSEA. The CDR3 DNA reads as TGCAGCTCTTGCCCCTTAGCGGGGGGTTACAATGAGCAGTTCTTC. This encodes CSSCPLAGGYNEQFF.

This clonotype has just a few counts. The genes are TRBV11-2 and TRBJ1-4; D uncertain. Germline lookup yields CDR1 SGHAT and CDR2 FQNNGV. Trimming shortened V by 4 bases and J by 5 bases, and 11 bases separated the two germline ends. The CDR3 contains 14 residues. CDR3 nucleotides: TGTGCCAGCAGCTCCCCGTCTAGAAATGAAAAACTGTTTTTT. This codes for CASSSPSRNEKLFF.

The V call is TRBV6-2 or TRBV6-3, the J call TRBJ2-5; 10 bases map to TRBD2. Germline V gene sequence: CDR1 MNHEY, CDR2 SVGEGT. Trimming removed 6 bases from V and 2 bases from J; junction bases left unmatched: 6. This CDR3 is built from 15 residues. CDR3 sequence reads: CASRSLAGAQETQYF. CDR3 sequence (DNA): TGTGCCAGCAGATCCCTAGCGGGGGCACAAGAGACCCAGTACTTC.

This clonotype has more than one count but fewer than ten. This chain joins TRBV9 and TRBJ2-1; 12 bases agree with TRBD2. The CDR3 spans 14 residues. Per germline, CDR1 SGDLS and CDR2 YYNGEE. V lost 7 bases, J lost 2 bases, and 1 base stayed unmatched. The CDR3 region is CASGLAGTYNEQFF. CDR3 coding DNA: TGTGCCAGCGGACTAGCGGGGACCTACAATGAGCAGTTCTTC.

The chain combines TRBV4-2 with TRBJ2-1, with 13 bases fitting TRBD2. After removal of 1 base from V and 0 bases from J, the junction contained 6 bases not matched to a gene. CDR3 length: 19 amino acids. Germline V gene sequence: CDR1 LGHNA, CDR2 YNFKEQ. CDR3 sequence (DNA): TGTGCCAGCAGCCAAGGACTAGCGGGGGGAAGGAGCTCCTACAATGAGCAGTTCTTC. It specifies CASSQGLAGGRSSYNEQFF.

The rearrangement links TRBV6-2 or TRBV6-3 to TRBJ2-7; no clear D. Trimming took 6 bases from V and 3 from J, leaving 15 bases between them. This CDR3 has 14 residues. The germline V gene encodes CDR1 MNHEY and CDR2 SVGEGT. CDR3 sequence (DNA): TGTGCCAGCAGATCAAAGACTCGTCTCTACGAGCAGTACGTC. This encodes CASRSKTRLYEQYV.

The J gene is TRBJ2-1, the V gene TRBV10-2; 12 bases are a match to TRBD2. Trimming took 0 bases from V and 4 from J; bases not matched to a gene: 1. This CDR3 comprises 16 residues. Germline CDR1 WSHSY, CDR2 SAAADI. The CDR3 spells CASSESLAGGYNEQFF. In nucleotides, the CDR3 is TGCGCCAGCAGTGAGTCCCTAGCGGGGGGGTACAATGAGCAGTTCTTC.

The chain uses TRBV27 and TRBJ2-7; 9 bases line up with TRBD1. This CDR3 is built from 14 residues. CDR1 is MNHEY and CDR2 is SMNVEV in the germline V gene (reference sequence). The junction had 3 bases not matched to a gene; V was cut back by 3 bases and J by 3 bases. The CDR3 reads CASSFGQGFYEQYF. The CDR3, as DNA: TGTGCCAGCAGTTTTGGACAGGGGTTCTACGAGCAGTACTTC.

In its sample, this clonotype was seen many times. This chain uses TRBV4-2 with TRBJ2-3, with D maybe TRBD1 (6 bases). Between the trimmed V and J ends, which lost 1 base and 5 bases, there was a span of 10 bases. Germline CDR1 is LGHNA and CDR2 is YNFKEQ. This CDR3 spans 14 amino acids. Here the CDR3 DNA reads TGTGCCAGCAGCCAAGGGGGGCTTAGAGATACGCAGTATTTT. Residues: CASSQGGLRDTQYF.

The chain couples TRBV7-2 to TRBJ2-3; no clear D. The CDR3 contains 15 residues. V was shortened by 1 base and J by 0 bases, with 8 bases between the two germline ends. Per the germline V gene, CDR1 is SGHTA and CDR2 is FQGNSA. Here the CDR3 DNA reads TGTGCCAGCAGCTTAGAGGGCCCGAGCACAGATACGCAGTATTTT. This encodes CASSLEGPSTDTQYF.

This clonotype was counted a few times. This chain uses TRBV4-1 with TRBJ2-7; no clear D gene. The CDR3 sequence is 12 residues long. Per germline, CDR1 MGHRA and CDR2 YSYEKL. V shed 0 bases and J shed 4 bases, with 4 bases lying between them. CDR3 sequence: CASSQDQYEQYF. CDR3 nucleotides: TGCGCCAGCAGCCAAGATCAGTACGAGCAGTACTTC.

This clonotype has a single count. The chain joins TRBV29-1 to TRBJ1-1, with 9 bases fitting TRBD1. V shed 4 bases, J shed 1 base, and the junction held 4 bases outside the gene matches. This CDR3 is built from 14 residues. Germline V lookup: CDR1 SQVTM, CDR2 ANQGSEA. The CDR3 DNA reads as TGCAGCGTTGCCTTGACAGGGGGGAACACTGAAGCTTTCTTT. This translates into CSVALTGGNTEAFF.

This clonotype turned up a few times. The V gene is TRBV6-6, the J gene TRBJ1-2, with TRBD1 as a possible D gene (6 bases). Trimming removed 0 bases from V and 2 bases from J, with 19 bases in between. From germline, CDR1 is MNHNY and CDR2 SVGAGI (reference sequence). The CDR3 is 18 residues long. The CDR3 bases are TGTGCCAGCAGTTACTCTTCGGGACACCACGGCGAGAACTATGGCTACACCTTC. Translated: CASSYSSGHHGENYGYTF.

This clonotype showed up just a few times. V usage is TRBV3-1 and J usage is TRBJ2-7, with D tentatively TRBD2 (8 bases). CDR1 and CDR2 (germline): LGHDT, YNNKEL (reference sequence). Trimming took off 9 bases at V and 6 bases at J, with 18 bases between the two ends. The CDR3 spans 13 residues. CDR3 sequence: CASSGTENLEQYF. The DNA of the CDR3 is TGTGCCAGTAGCGGGACAGAAAATCTCGAGCAGTACTTC.

The table lists this clonotype with many counts. The CDR3 bases are TGTGCCAGCACCCTAAATGAGGCTGGTGAGCAGTTCTTC. This translates into CASTLNEAGEQFF. The chain is built from TRBV11-1 and TRBJ2-1; D is unclear. The germline gives CDR1 SGHAT, CDR2 FQDESV (reference sequence). V was trimmed by 7 bases and J by 9 bases, leaving 16 bases between them. The CDR3 has 13 residues.

V and J are TRBV7-6 and TRBJ2-1, with a tentative D call TRBD2 (5 bases). The germline gives CDR1 SGHVS, CDR2 FNYEAQ. V lost 1 base and J lost 6, with 7 bases in between. This CDR3 region has 13 residues. The DNA for the CDR3 is TGTGCCAGCAGCTTAGTCGGGGTCAATGAGCAGTTCTTC. Protein product: CASSLVGVNEQFF.

This chain connects TRBV7-2 to TRBJ2-3, with D possibly matching TRBD2 (7 bases). Trimming left V 5 bases short and J 3 bases short, with 21 bases between. CDR1 and CDR2 from the germline V gene are SGHTA and FQGNSA. The CDR3 runs 17 residues. CDR3 amino acids: CASSRRPGGRRTDTQYF. CDR3 nucleotide sequence: TGTGCCAGCAGCCGGAGACCCGGGGGGCGTCGGACAGATACGCAGTATTTT.

There are a few counts of this clonotype. This sequence joins TRBV20-1 and TRBJ2-7; no clear D. V lost 6 bases to trimming and J lost 3 bases, with 9 bases between them. The CDR3 is 11 residues long. The V gene's germline CDR1 is DFQATT and CDR2 SNEGSKA (reference sequence). The CDR3 DNA sequence: TGCAGTGCCGCCCGGTTCTACGAGCAGTACTTC. This sequence encodes CSAARFYEQYF.

This chain joins TRBV25-1 and TRBJ1-2; D is undetermined. Germline V CDR1 and CDR2: MGHDK, SYGVNS. The CDR3 spans 14 residues. Trimming left V 4 bases short and J 0 bases short, with 9 bases between. The CDR3 DNA sequence: TGTGCCAGCAGTGGTCACAACTCTAACTATGGCTACACCTTC. Translated: CASSGHNSNYGYTF.